This TCR beta chain was sequenced during a study of CD8 T cells in ankylosing spondylitis. General study findings and limits: Existing reports had already noted some motif variants in reactive arthritis synovial fluid and blood. Reported data indicate significant enrichment of disease-linked clones within matched ankylosing spondylitis synovial fluid. Blood of patients with ankylosing spondylitis appeared to be characterized by a TCR beta motif of fewer than 10 highly homologous variants.

Preparation of TCR beta libraries was done by quantitative 5'-RACE with molecular barcodes. TCRdb independently ran MiXCR on the 5' RACE reads; one entry per CDR3 protein. Of 750,000 to 850,000 distinct CDR3 sequences detected, approximately 10% appear once; the ten largest clones hold roughly 0.51%. This clonotype was seen a handful of times. Its antigen is not known. The CDR3 sequence is 15 residues long. The germline V gene encodes CDR1 MGHDK and CDR2 SYGVNS. V lost 3 bases and J lost 3, with 12 bases in between. The source of this sequence is a male donor with ankylosing spondylitis. The chain links TRBV25-1 to TRBJ2-1, with D unclear. Sequenced: blood, either unsorted or a sorted T cell fraction (not recorded which). CDR3 coding DNA: TGTGCCAGCAGTGAGAAATGGTTACTCTACAATGAGCAGTTCTTC. Its protein is CASSEKWLLYNEQFF.